This paragraph reports one TCR beta chain. Its antigen is still unknown. Base qualities are missing; no much larger clone stands one base away. This sample is drawn from a study of T-cell reconstitution after alpha-beta-depleted transplantation in children (dated by TCRdb to about 2016). Broadly, across the study: T-cell immune reconstitution after TCRalphabeta/CD19-depleted allogeneic hematopoietic cell transplantation in children was quantitatively tracked in the study by means of TCR repertoire profiling.

The treatment or condition label, read with the paper, signifies: allogeneic hematopoietic cell transplantation with graft depleted of TCRalphabeta T cells and CD19 B cells. TCRalphabeta/CD19-depleted allogeneic hematopoietic cell grafts were given to the transplant recipients, all of whom were children. Here is what the overall study found, with its caveats: The apparently early recovery of alphabetaT-cell counts about two months after transplant reportedly depended on only several hundred rapidly expanded clones that came from non-depleted graft cells. Hyperexpanded clone frequencies declined over subsequent months; after one year, T-cell counts and TCRbeta diversity were mostly attributed to newly produced T cells. In some patients, the high TCRbeta diversity seen at day 60 was put down to recipient T cells and intrathymic progenitors that had survived conditioning.

From its cysteine to its phenylalanine, the CDR3 spans 14 amino acids. Only CDR3 DNA is held: 42 bases, read in frame from base 1. The junction shows trimming of 8 bases on V and 2 bases on J, plus 15 bases between the germline ends. Libraries were prepared through PCR. The instrument given in TCRdb is Illumina HiSeq 2500. To normalize quantification of the TCRbeta repertoire, the TCR libraries were built with molecular barcoding that relied on unique molecular identifiers. TCRdb reran the public reads through fastp at Q25 and MiXCR, keeping productive beta chains. Records with the same CDR3 protein are collapsed into one entry carrying the most frequent genes and DNA. The sample yields hundreds of thousands of distinct CDR3 sequences; about 8.2% were counted once. The top ten clonotypes cover roughly a third of the sample.

This chain joins TRBV12-3 or TRBV12-4 to TRBJ2-5; TRBD1 is perhaps the D gene, given 6 matching bases. This TCR was sampled from a male patient between 2 and 15 years old who had a stem cell transplant for acute myeloid leukemia, so the T cells may come from the graft donor. The sample in question was PBMCs, mostly from graft donor cells, obtained 360 days after TCRalphabeta/CD19-depleted stem cell transplant. In nucleotides, the sequence is TGTGCCAGCGCAAACTCAAGGGGGCAAGAGACCCAGTACTTC. Its product reads: CASANSRGQETQYF.